This T cell receptor (beta chain) was identified during a study of cytomegalovirus exposure and HLA in healthy donors. Background on the study: A data release that came early held about 89 million unique TCRs from HLA-typed donors. Study results and caveats: The authors enumerated 150 to 200 TCR beta chains as linked to cytomegalovirus. For TCR beta chains, V- and J-gene trimming was later linked to a missense DCLRE1C variant.

Amplification used 60 Vbeta primers and 13 Jbeta primers. Here immunoSEQ multiplex PCR was the method, and the copy in TCRdb shows in-frame clones only, minus some. The repertoire holds under 200,000 clones, with 70% to 90% as singletons. Of note for this clone: Its antigen is as yet unknown.

Samples came from healthy bone marrow donors. This CDR3 is built from 14 residues. CDR1 is MNHEY and CDR2 is SVGAGI in the germline V gene. The chain couples TRBV6-5 to TRBJ2-5, with D possibly being TRBD1 (6 bases). The DNA end lines up better with TRBJ2-7; the J call may be wrong. The origin of this receptor is a man aged 18-30 years in good health and CMV-seropositive. The sequencing sample was made of PBMCs. The CDR3, as DNA: TGTGCCAGCAGCGGCACAGGGCTCTCCTACGAGCAGTACTTC. Its translation is CASSGTGLSYEQYF.